The present TCR beta chain was sequenced within a study of T cells in Graves' hyperthyroidism and ophthalmopathy. TCR beta CDR3 sequences were amplified from RNA transcripts. The TCR CDR3 was amplified in a first-round RT-PCR using the HTBI primer set. One entry per CDR3 protein results from TCRdb running MiXCR on the multiplex PCR reads. The sample lists nearly 750,000 distinct CDR3 sequences, under 45% occurring once. Germline CDR1 is MNHEY and CDR2 is SVGEGT. The CDR3 totals 13 residues. The germline V and J ends were trimmed by 0 bases and 6 bases, with 9 bases remaining between them. This clonotype appeared a few times.

The sequenced sample consisted of blood. V is TRBV6-2 or TRBV6-3 and J is TRBJ2-7, with D perhaps TRBD2 (5 bases). This receptor was obtained from a woman aged 40 to 50 with Graves' hyperthyroidism. CDR3 sequence reads: CASSYSRVREQYF. CDR3 DNA: TGTGCCAGCAGTTACTCGCGGGTACGCGAGCAGTACTTC.